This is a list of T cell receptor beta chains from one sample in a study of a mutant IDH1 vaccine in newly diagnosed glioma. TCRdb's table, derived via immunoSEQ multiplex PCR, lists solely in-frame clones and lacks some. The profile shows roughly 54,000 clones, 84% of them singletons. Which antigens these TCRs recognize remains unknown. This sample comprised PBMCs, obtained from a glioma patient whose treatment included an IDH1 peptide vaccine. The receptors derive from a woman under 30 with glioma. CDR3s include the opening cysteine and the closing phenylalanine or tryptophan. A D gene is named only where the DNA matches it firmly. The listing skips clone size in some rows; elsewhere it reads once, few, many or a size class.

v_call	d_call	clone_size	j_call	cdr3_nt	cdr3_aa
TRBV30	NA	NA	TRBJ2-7	TGTGCCTACCGGGGCACGGGAGCCTACTACGAGCAGTACTTC	CAYRGTGAYYEQYF
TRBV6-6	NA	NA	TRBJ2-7	TGTGCCAGCACCGTCGACACAGAGCAGTACTTC	CASTVDTEQYF
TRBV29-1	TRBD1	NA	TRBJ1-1	TGCAGCGTTGAAGACCAGGGGGCTGAAGCTTTCTTT	CSVEDQGAEAFF
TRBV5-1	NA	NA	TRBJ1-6	TGCGCCAGCAGCTCCGGGACGGGCCTTGCCTCACCCCTCCACTTT	CASSSGTGLASPLHF
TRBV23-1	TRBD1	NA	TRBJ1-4	TGCGCCAGCATCCGGACAGGGGCTAATGAAAAACTGTTTTTT	CASIRTGANEKLFF
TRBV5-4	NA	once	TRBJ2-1	TGTGCCAGCACCCTTACTGGGGGGGCCCTGGACAATGAGCAGTTCTTC	CASTLTGGALDNEQFF
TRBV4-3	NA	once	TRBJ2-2	TGCGCCAGCAGCCCCCGGGGCAGGGACACCGGGGAGCTGTTTTTT	CASSPRGRDTGELFF
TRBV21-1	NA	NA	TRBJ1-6	TGTGCCAGCACCCGGGATTCACCCCTCCACTTT	CASTRDSPLHF
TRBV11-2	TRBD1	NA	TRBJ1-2	TGTGCCAGCAGCCCGCGGACAGGGGGCGGCTACACCTTC	CASSPRTGGGYTF
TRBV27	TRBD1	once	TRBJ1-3	TGTGCCAGAGACAGGGCTGGAGGAAACACCATATATTTT	CARDRAGGNTIYF
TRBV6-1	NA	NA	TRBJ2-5	TGTGCCGCCCGCCGGGTAGAGACCCAGTACTTC	CAARRVETQYF
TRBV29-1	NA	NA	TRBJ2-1	TGCAGCGTTGAACCGGCAGTAAACAATGAGCAGTTCTTC	CSVEPAVNNEQFF
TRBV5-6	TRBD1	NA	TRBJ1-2	TGTGCCAGCAGTACTCTGGAGGGGGCGTATGGCTACACCTTC	CASSTLEGAYGYTF
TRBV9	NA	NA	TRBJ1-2	TGTGCCAGCAGCGTAGACGCCTTCGCTAACTATGGCTACACCTTC	CASSVDAFANYGYTF
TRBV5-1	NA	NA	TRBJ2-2	TGCGCCAGCGCCTGGGGAAGAAACACCGGGGAGCTGTTTTTT	CASAWGRNTGELFF
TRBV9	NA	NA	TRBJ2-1	TGTGCCAGCAGCGTAGTTATGGGGGCAGCTTACTTGAGGAATGAGCAGTTCTTC	CASSVVMGAAYLRNEQFF
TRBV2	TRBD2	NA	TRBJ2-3	TGTGCCAGCAGTGTCCCGAGGGGGACTAGCGGGCCGTCAGATACGCAGTATTTT	CASSVPRGTSGPSDTQYF
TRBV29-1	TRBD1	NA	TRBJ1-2	TGCAGCGTTCCGATCAGGGACAGGGGGCGCTTTCACTATGGCTACACCTTC	CSVPIRDRGRFHYGYTF
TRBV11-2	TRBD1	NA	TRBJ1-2	TGTGCCAGCAGCCCCATATCGGACAGGGATGTAGAACACTATGGCTACACCTTC	CASSPISDRDVEHYGYTF
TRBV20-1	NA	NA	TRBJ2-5	TGCAGTGCTATGGGGACGGAGACCCAGTACTTC	CSAMGTETQYF
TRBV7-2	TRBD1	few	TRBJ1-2	TGTGCCAGCAGCACTCGACAGGGGGACTATGGCTACACCTTC	CASSTRQGDYGYTF
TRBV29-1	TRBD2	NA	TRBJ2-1	TGCAGCGAGAATCAACTAGCGGGAGTCGGTGAGCAGTTCTTC	CSENQLAGVGEQFF
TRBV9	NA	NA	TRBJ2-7	TGTGCCAGCAGCGCTGGCCTCGGAGGGCACCACGAGCAGTACTTC	CASSAGLGGHHEQYF
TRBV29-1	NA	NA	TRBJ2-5	TGCAGCGTACCCCACCGTACCGCGTACCAAGAGACCCAGTACTTC	CSVPHRTAYQETQYF
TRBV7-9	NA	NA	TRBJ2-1	TGTGCCAGCAGGGCGGGGCCCCTAACATTCAATGAGCAGTTCTTC	CASRAGPLTFNEQFF
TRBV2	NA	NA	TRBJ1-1	TGTGCCAGCATCGGGAGTTTGAACACTGAAGCTTTCTTT	CASIGSLNTEAFF
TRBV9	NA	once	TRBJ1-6	TGTGCCAGCAGCGTAGTACCCGTAATCTCCTATAATTCACCCCTCCACTTT	CASSVVPVISYNSPLHF
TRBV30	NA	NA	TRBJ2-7	TGTGCCTGGAGTCCCCAAGAATACGAGCAGTACTTC	CAWSPQEYEQYF
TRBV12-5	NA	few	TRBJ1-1	TGTGCTACCCGGGCGCAGGGTGACACTGAAGCTTTCTTT	CATRAQGDTEAFF
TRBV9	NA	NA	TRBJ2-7	TGTGCCAGCAGCCCGCAGGGGTACGAGCAGTACTTC	CASSPQGYEQYF
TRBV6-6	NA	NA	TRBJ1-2	TGTGCCAGCAGTGCAGGGTCAGAAGGCTACACCTTC	CASSAGSEGYTF
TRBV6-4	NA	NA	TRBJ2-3	TGTGCCAGCAGTGAGGGTGCACCCACAGATACGCAGTATTTT	CASSEGAPTDTQYF
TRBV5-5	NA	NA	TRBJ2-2	TGTGCCAGCAGCCCCCTAGGTTGGGAGCTGTTTTTT	CASSPLGWELFF
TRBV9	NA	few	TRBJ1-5	TGTGCCAGCGGACCTGGGGGGAATCAGCCCCAGCATTTT	CASGPGGNQPQHF
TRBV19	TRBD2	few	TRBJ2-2	TGTGCCAGTAGCATTGGCTTCCTAGCGGGGAAAAACACCGGGGAGCTGTTTTTT	CASSIGFLAGKNTGELFF
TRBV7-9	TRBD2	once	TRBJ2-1	TGTGCCAGCAGCTTAGGACTAGCGGTGTTGTATGAGCAGTTCTTC	CASSLGLAVLYEQFF
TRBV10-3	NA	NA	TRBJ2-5	TGTGCCATCAGTGAGGCCGGACAGTTCGAGACCCAGTACTTC	CAISEAGQFETQYF
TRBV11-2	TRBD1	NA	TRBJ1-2	TGTGCCAGCAGTCCCACAGGGGAACGTGACTATGGCTACACCTTC	CASSPTGERDYGYTF
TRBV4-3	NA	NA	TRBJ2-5	TGCGCCAGCAGCCGATATTTGGGACAAGAGACCCAGTACTTC	CASSRYLGQETQYF
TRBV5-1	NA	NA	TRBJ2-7	TGCGCCAGCAGCCCGCGACGGAATTCCTACGAGCAGTACTTC	CASSPRRNSYEQYF
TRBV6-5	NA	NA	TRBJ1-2	TGTGCCAGCACCAAAGCTGGCGCTAATGGCTACACCTTC	CASTKAGANGYTF
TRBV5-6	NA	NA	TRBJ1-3	TGTGCCAGCAGCTTGGGAGAGACGCGACTCTCTGGAAACACCATATATTTT	CASSLGETRLSGNTIYF
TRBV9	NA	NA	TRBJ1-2	TGTGCCAGCAGCGGGGGGGGCACGGCTGGGGGCTACACCTTC	CASSGGGTAGGYTF
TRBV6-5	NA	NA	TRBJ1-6	TGTGCCAGCAGTCCTAACCTCGGAGCCCTCCACTTT	CASSPNLGALHF
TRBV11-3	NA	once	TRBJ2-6	TGTGCCAGCAGCTTAGTACTCTCTGGGGCCAACGTCCTGACTTTC	CASSLVLSGANVLTF
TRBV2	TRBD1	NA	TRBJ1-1	TGTGCCAGCAGTGAAGGGGGGCTAGACAGGGGAGGAGAAGCTTTCTTT	CASSEGGLDRGGEAFF
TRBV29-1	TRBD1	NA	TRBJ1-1	TGCAGCGTTCTGGACAGGCCGAGCACTGAAGCTTTCTTT	CSVLDRPSTEAFF
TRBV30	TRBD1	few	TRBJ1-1	TGTGCCTGGAGGGAGACAGGGGCCATGGGGGCTTTCTTT	CAWRETGAMGAFF